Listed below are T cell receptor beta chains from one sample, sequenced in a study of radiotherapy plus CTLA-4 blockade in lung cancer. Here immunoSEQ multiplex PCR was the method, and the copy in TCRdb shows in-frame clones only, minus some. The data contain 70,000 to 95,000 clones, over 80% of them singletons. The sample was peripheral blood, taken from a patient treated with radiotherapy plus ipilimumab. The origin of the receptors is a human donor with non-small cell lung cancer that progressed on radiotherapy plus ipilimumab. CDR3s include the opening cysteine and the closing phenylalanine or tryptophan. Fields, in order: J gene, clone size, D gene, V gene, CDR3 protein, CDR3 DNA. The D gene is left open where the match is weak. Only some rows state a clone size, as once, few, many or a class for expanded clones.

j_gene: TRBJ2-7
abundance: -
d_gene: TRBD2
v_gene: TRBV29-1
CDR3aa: CSVKRNLAGASYEQYF
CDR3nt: TGCAGCGTTAAAAGGAATCTAGCGGGAGCCTCCTACGAGCAGTACTTC

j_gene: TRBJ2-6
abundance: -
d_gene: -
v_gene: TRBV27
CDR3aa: CASGLWGSGANVLTF
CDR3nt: TGTGCCAGCGGGCTCTGGGGGTCTGGGGCCAACGTCCTGACTTTC

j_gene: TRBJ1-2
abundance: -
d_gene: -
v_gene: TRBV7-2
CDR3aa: CASSQEGHSNF
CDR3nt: TGTGCCAGCAGCCAAGAGGGACATTCAAACTTC

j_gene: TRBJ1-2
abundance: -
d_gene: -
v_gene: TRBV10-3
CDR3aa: CAISGHSTTYGYTF
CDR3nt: TGTGCCATCAGTGGACACAGCACGACCTATGGCTACACCTTC

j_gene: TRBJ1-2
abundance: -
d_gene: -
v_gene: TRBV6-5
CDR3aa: CASSSPLLTGSGYTF
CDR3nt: TGTGCCAGCAGTTCCCCCCTATTAACAGGGAGCGGCTACACCTTC

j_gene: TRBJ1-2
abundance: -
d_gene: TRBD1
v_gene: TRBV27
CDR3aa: CASSFTSWDRAPGFYGYTF
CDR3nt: TGTGCCAGCAGTTTTACCTCTTGGGACAGGGCGCCGGGGTTCTATGGCTACACCTTC

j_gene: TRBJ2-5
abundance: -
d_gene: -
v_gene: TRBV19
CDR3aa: CASSSGTPPGTQYF
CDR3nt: TGTGCCAGTAGTTCGGGGACGCCGCCGGGGACCCAGTACTTC

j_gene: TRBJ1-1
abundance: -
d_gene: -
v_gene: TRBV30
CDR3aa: CAWSVQDNTEAFF
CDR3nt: TGTGCCTGGAGTGTACAAGACAACACTGAAGCTTTCTTT

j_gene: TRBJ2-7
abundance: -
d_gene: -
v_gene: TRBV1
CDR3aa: CTSSQDGLAGGSSYEQYF
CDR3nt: TGCACCAGCAGCCAAGACGGTCTAGCGGGGGGGTCCTCCTACGAGCAGTACTTC

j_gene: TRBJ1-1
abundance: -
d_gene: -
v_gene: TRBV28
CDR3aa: CASSLGAETKAFF
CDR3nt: TGTGCCAGCAGTTTAGGGGCGGAGACAAAAGCTTTCTTT

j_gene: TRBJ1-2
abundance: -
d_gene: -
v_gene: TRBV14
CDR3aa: CASSPQALYGYTF
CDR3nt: TGTGCCAGCAGCCCCCAGGCACTCTATGGCTACACCTTC

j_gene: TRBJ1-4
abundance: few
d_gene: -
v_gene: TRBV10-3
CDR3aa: CAISVRGTKLFF
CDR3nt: TGTGCCATCAGTGTTAGGGGGACAAAACTGTTTTTT

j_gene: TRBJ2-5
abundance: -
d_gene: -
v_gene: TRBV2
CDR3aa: CASSQEGGAETQYF
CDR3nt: TGTGCCAGCAGTCAGGAGGGGGGTGCGGAGACCCAGTACTTC

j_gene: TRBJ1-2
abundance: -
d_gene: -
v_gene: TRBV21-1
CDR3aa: CASSIPDRASCYTF
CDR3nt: TGTGCCAGCAGCATACCGGACAGGGCTAGCTGCTACACCTTC

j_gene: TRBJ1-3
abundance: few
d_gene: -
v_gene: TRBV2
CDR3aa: CASTRRGGNTIYF
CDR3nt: TGTGCCAGCACCAGGAGGGGCGGAAACACCATATATTTT

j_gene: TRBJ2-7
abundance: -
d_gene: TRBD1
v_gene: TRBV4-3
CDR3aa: CASSPETTGIKQYF
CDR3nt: TGCGCCAGCAGCCCTGAGACGACAGGGATAAAGCAGTACTTC

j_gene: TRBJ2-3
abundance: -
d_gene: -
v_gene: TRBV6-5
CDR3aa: CASRERDSYADTQYF
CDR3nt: TGTGCCAGCAGGGAGAGGGACTCCTATGCAGATACGCAGTATTTT

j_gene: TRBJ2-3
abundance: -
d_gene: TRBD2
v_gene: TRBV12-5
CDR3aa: CASGAGTSGTDTQYF
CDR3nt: TGTGCTAGTGGTGCGGGGACTAGCGGCACAGATACGCAGTATTTT

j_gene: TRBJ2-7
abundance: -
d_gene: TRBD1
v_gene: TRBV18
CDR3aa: CASSPTPGQGTYEQYF
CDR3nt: TGTGCCAGCTCACCAACACCAGGACAGGGGACCTACGAGCAGTACTTC

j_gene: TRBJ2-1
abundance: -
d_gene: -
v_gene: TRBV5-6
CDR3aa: CASSRDHNEQFF
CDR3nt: TGTGCCAGCAGTCGTGACCACAATGAGCAGTTCTTC

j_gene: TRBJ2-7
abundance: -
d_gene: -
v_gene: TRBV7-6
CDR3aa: CASSLGSGNSYEQYF
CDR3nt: TGTGCCAGCAGCTTAGGGTCAGGGAACTCCTACGAGCAGTACTTC

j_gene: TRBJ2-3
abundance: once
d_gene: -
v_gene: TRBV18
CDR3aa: CASSPPGTDTQYF
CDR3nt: TGTGCCAGCTCACCACCGGGCACAGATACGCAGTATTTT

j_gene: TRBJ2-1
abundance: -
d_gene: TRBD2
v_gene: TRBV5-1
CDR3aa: CASSLARGSSYNEQFF
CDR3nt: TGCGCCAGCAGCTTGGCGCGCGGGAGTTCCTACAATGAGCAGTTCTTC

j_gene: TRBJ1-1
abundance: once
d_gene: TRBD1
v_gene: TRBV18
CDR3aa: CASSPWTGGLTTEAFF
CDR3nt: TGTGCCAGCTCACCGTGGACAGGGGGCTTGACCACTGAAGCTTTCTTT

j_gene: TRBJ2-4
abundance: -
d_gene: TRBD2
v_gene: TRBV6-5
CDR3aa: CASRAGGVNIQYF
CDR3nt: TGTGCCAGCAGGGCCGGGGGGGTGAACATTCAGTACTTC

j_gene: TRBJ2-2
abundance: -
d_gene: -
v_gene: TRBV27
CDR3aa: CASSLSLVGAGELFF
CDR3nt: TGTGCCAGCAGTTTATCATTGGTAGGGGCGGGGGAGCTGTTTTTT

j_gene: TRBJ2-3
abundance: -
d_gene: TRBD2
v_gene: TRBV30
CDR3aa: CAWSDPRRGGADTQYF
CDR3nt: TGTGCCTGGAGTGACCCCCGGCGGGGGGGGGCAGATACGCAGTATTTT

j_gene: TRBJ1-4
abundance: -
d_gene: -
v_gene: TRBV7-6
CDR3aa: CASSPTVTEKLFF
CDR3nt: TGTGCCAGCAGCCCCACAGTAACGGAAAAACTGTTTTTT

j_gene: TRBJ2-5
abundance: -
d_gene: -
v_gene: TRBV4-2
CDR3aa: CASSQDGAMGETQYF
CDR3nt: TGTGCCAGCAGCCAAGATGGGGCAATGGGGGAGACCCAGTACTTC

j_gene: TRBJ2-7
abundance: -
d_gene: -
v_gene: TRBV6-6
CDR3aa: CASRGRAPSYEQYF
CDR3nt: TGTGCCAGCAGAGGCAGGGCCCCCTCCTACGAGCAGTACTTC

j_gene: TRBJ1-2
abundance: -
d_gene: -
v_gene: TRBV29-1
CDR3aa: CSVEGSSGYTF
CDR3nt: TGCAGCGTTGAGGGGTCTAGTGGCTACACCTTC

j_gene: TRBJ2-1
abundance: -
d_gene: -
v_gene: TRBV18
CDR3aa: CASSLSGLAYNEQFF
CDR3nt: TGTGCCAGCTCCCTCTCAGGGTTAGCCTACAATGAGCAGTTCTTC

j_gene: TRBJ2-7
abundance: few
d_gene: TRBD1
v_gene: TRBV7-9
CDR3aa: CASSLGQTGEQYF
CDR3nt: TGTGCCAGCAGCTTGGGACAGACGGGCGAGCAGTACTTC

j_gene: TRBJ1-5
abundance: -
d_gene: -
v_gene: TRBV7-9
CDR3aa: CASGLSNQPQHF
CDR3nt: TGTGCCAGCGGCCTTAGCAATCAGCCCCAGCATTTT

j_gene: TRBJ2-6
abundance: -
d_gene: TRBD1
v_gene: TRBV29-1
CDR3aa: CSVPTTDRGWGANVLTF
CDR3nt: TGCAGCGTCCCCACTACGGACAGGGGCTGGGGGGCCAACGTCCTGACTTTC

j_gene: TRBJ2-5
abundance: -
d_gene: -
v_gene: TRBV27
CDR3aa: CASSLFRGDRETQYF
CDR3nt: TGTGCCAGCAGTTTGTTCAGGGGCGATCGGGAGACCCAGTACTTC

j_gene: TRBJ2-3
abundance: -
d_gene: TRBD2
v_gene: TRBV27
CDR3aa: CASSSRLAGELGVGTDTQYF
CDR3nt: TGTGCCAGCAGTTCACGCCTAGCGGGGGAACTAGGAGTCGGCACAGATACGCAGTATTTT

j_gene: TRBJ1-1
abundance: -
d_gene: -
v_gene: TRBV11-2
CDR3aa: CASSLARGTFASEAFF
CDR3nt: TGTGCCAGCAGCTTAGCACGGGGGACATTTGCAAGTGAAGCTTTCTTT